One sample yielded the 21 T cell receptor beta chains listed below, sequenced in a study of blood T cell repertoires in COVID-19. Libraries were prepared by immunoSEQ multiplex PCR; TCRdb keeps only in-frame clonotypes and omits some of them. The sample shows 100,000 or so clones, around nine tenths of them seen only once. The sample taken for sequencing was peripheral blood. The origin of the receptors is a human donor in a cohort sampled during active COVID-19.

This chain uses TRBV5-1 with TRBJ1-1; D remains ambiguous. CDR1 SGHRS and CDR2 YFSETQ come from the germline V gene. V lost 3 bases and J lost 0, with 12 bases in between. The CDR3 has 15 amino acids. The CDR3 spells CASSSPGKMNTEAFF. CDR3 nucleotides: TGCGCCAGCAGCTCCCCGGGAAAAATGAACACTGAAGCTTTCTTT.

The count of this clone is one. The chain couples TRBV11-2 to TRBJ2-1; TRBD2 agrees at 14 bases. V trimming: 0 bases; J trimming: 9 bases; junction bases outside the gene matches: 10. In germline, CDR1 is SGHAT, CDR2 FQNNGV. The CDR3 has 18 residues. The CDR3 loop reads CASSLERLAGGPSGEQFF. CDR3 DNA: TGTGCCAGCAGCTTAGAAAGACTAGCGGGAGGGCCGTCGGGTGAGCAGTTCTTC.

V is TRBV20-1 and J is TRBJ2-2; possible D gene TRBD1, 5 bases. The CDR3 runs to 15 residues. Trimming left V 3 bases short and J 1 base short, with 12 bases between. Germline V gene sequence: CDR1 DFQATT, CDR2 SNEGSKA (reference sequence). The CDR3 DNA reads TGCAGTGCTAGTGGGCGCAGGGTGAACACCGGGGAGCTGTTTTTT. It codes for CSASGRRVNTGELFF.

This rearrangement joins TRBV7-9 to TRBJ2-6; 7 nucleotides match TRBD1. V lost 5 bases and J lost 8; bases outside the gene matches: 9. The CDR3 is 15 amino acids. Germline V gene sequence: CDR1 SEHNR, CDR2 FQNEAQ (reference sequence). The chain's CDR3 is CASSPGQAWSNVLTF. The CDR3 nucleotides read TGTGCCAGCAGCCCCGGACAGGCCTGGTCCAACGTCCTGACTTTC.

The V gene is TRBV5-4, the J gene TRBJ2-7; D might be TRBD2 (6 bases). The CDR3 totals 14 residues. Trimming shortened V by 1 base and J by 9 bases, and 17 bases separated the two germline ends. Germline loops: CDR1 SGHNT, CDR2 YYREEE (reference sequence). CDR3 sequence: CASSLSGVIQGQYF. The CDR3 DNA is TGTGCCAGCAGCTTGTCGGGAGTTATCCAAGGGCAGTACTTC.

The V gene is TRBV12-3 or TRBV12-4, the J gene TRBJ2-1; D remains ambiguous. The CDR3 is 11 residues long. V lost 6 bases, J lost 10 bases, and 10 bases lay in between. The CDR3 DNA is TGTGCCAGCAGGTGGTCAGGCGAGCAGTTCTTC. Its protein is CASRWSGEQFF.

The chain carries TRBV6-5 and TRBJ1-3; tentative D call: TRBD1 (6 bases). The CDR3 covers 13 residues. The V gene's germline CDR1 is MNHEY and CDR2 SVGAGI. The V and J ends lost 6 bases and 5 bases respectively, with 11 bases between them. The CDR3 bases are TGTGCCAGCAGCCAAGGACAGAGAAACACCATATATTTT. Amino acids: CASSQGQRNTIYF.

The CDR3 DNA is TGTGCCAGTAGACAGAGGACAGCAACTAATGAAAAACTGTTTTTT. Protein product: CASRQRTATNEKLFF. The V gene is TRBV19, the J gene TRBJ1-4; a possible D gene is TRBD1 (6 bases). CDR1 is LNHDA, CDR2 SQIVND, per germline (reference sequence). V was shortened by 6 bases and J by 0 bases, with 11 bases between the two germline ends. CDR3 length: 15 residues.

This sequence joins TRBV10-3 and TRBJ2-7; TRBD1 agrees at 7 bases. The J segment lost 5 bases and the V segment lost 7 bases, leaving 8 bases of the junction unmatched. Germline V gene lookup returns CDR1 ENHRY and CDR2 SYGVKD. There are 13 residues in the CDR3. CDR3 in amino acids: CAITPGTVHEQYF. CDR3 sequence (DNA): TGTGCCATCACTCCCGGGACAGTCCACGAGCAGTACTTC.

Comments on this clone: An end of the junction differs from the germline gene, which may be a read error. This chain joins TRBV5-6 and TRBJ1-1; D unresolved. The germline V gene has CDR1 SGHDT and CDR2 YYEEEE. This CDR3 has 12 amino acids. The CDR3 sequence is CPRERFSTEAFF. The CDR3 DNA follows: TGCCCCCGGGAAAGGTTCAGTACTGAAGCTTTCTTT.

This chain links TRBV6-5 with TRBJ1-2, with a tentative D call TRBD1 (6 bases). CDR1 is MNHEY, CDR2 SVGAGI, per germline. The ends were cut back, 6 bases at V and 0 bases at J, with 8 bases in the middle. The CDR3 runs 13 residues. CDR3 sequence reads: CASRDRPNYGYTF. CDR3 in DNA: TGTGCCAGCAGGGACAGACCTAACTATGGCTACACCTTC.

The rearrangement uses TRBV11-2 and TRBJ2-7, with 8 bases identical to TRBD1. Germline CDR1 is SGHAT and CDR2 is FQNNGV. V shed 5 bases, J shed 0 bases, and the junction held 6 bases outside the gene matches. The CDR3 runs to 15 residues. The CDR3 nucleotides read TGTGCCAGCAGCCCGGGGACAGGACTCTCCTACGAGCAGTACTTC. Residues: CASSPGTGLSYEQYF.

Written as DNA, the CDR3 is TGTGCCAGCAGCTTAAGGGTTAGCGGGAGTCTCTCCTACAATGAGCAGTTCTTC. Its protein is CASSLRVSGSLSYNEQFF. This chain connects TRBV7-9 to TRBJ2-1, with 9 bases fitting TRBD2. V lost 2 bases and J lost 0; bases outside the gene matches: 8. Per germline, CDR1 SEHNR and CDR2 FQNEAQ (reference sequence). The CDR3 consists of 18 residues.

The chain is built from TRBV7-2 and TRBJ2-7; 7 nucleotides agree with TRBD2. Germline trimming cut 4 bases from V and 2 bases from J; bases unmatched to any gene: 11. There are 16 residues in the CDR3. Germline loops: CDR1 SGHTA, CDR2 FQGNSA. Written as DNA, the CDR3 is TGTGCCAGCAGCTCGAAGGGACTACGAATAACCTACGAGCAGTACTTC. The encoded protein is CASSSKGLRITYEQYF.

The chain carries TRBV6-5 and TRBJ1-1, with 8 bases aligning to TRBD1. CDR3 size: 15 residues. Germline CDR1 is MNHEY and CDR2 is SVGAGI. J gave up 3 bases and V 5 bases, and 8 bases lay outside the gene matches. In nucleotides, the CDR3 is TGTGCCAGCAGTCCGCGGACAGGGAGATACACTGAAGCTTTCTTT. Its translation: CASSPRTGRYTEAFF.

V usage is TRBV6-1 and J usage is TRBJ2-5, with D hard to call. The V and J ends lost 4 bases and 0 bases respectively, with 21 bases between them. The V gene's germline CDR1 is MNHNS and CDR2 SASEGT. This CDR3 contains 18 residues. For the CDR3, the DNA is TGTGCCAGCAGTGCACTAACGGCGATCTCAAGGTACCAAGAGACCCAGTACTTC. It yields the protein CASSALTAISRYQETQYF.

The V gene is TRBV7-9, the J gene TRBJ1-1, with D hard to call. Trimming took 5 bases from V and 3 from J, leaving 10 bases between them. The CDR3 is 13 residues long. Germline lookup yields CDR1 SEHNR and CDR2 FQNEAQ (reference sequence). The CDR3 DNA is TGTGCCAGCAGCACCCGGAGGGACACTGAAGCTTTCTTT. Protein sequence: CASSTRRDTEAFF. Complete variable domain (other parts from reference TRBV7-9 and TRBJ1-1): DTGVSQNPRHKITKRGQNVTFRCDPISEHNRLYWYRQTLGQGPEFLTYFQNEAQLEKSRLLSDRFSAERPKGSFSTLEIQRTEQGDSAMYLCASSTRRDTEAFFGQGTRLTVV.

V is TRBV28 and J is TRBJ2-3; 14 bases line up with TRBD2. The germline CDR1 and CDR2 sequences are MDHEN and SYDVKM. The CDR3 length is 17 residues. Trimming cost V 4 bases and J 5 bases; bases outside gene matches: 8. Here the CDR3 DNA reads TGTGCCAGCAGTTCCAGACTAGCGGGAGGGCCAATAGATACGCAGTATTTT. Its translation is CASSSRLAGGPIDTQYF.

The rearrangement links TRBV15 to TRBJ2-3; 9 positions agree with TRBD2. From germline, CDR1 is LNHNV and CDR2 YYDKDF (reference sequence). J was trimmed by 2 bases and V by 1 base; bases with no gene match: 10. CDR3 length: 18 amino acids. As DNA, the CDR3 is TGTGCCACCAGCAGAGCCCCTTTGCTAGCGGGGTCCACAGATACGCAGTATTTT. It specifies CATSRAPLLAGSTDTQYF.

In DNA, the CDR3 is TGTGCCAGCATTTCTACCCGGGGGAACACCATATATTTT. It is translated as CASISTRGNTIYF. The chain has TRBV6-5 and TRBJ1-3; D might be TRBD1 (5 bases). Trimming cost V 7 bases and J 7 bases, with 14 bases left between them. Germline CDR1 and CDR2: MNHEY and SVGAGI. This CDR3 has 13 residues.

This chain joins TRBV2 and TRBJ2-7; D might be TRBD2 (5 bases). The V gene lost 6 bases and the J gene lost 1 base, with 10 bases spanning the gap. CDR3 length: 13 residues. The germline gives CDR1 SNHLY, CDR2 FYNNEI. The CDR3 DNA sequence: TGTGCCAGCAGAGCCTCGGGGTCCTACGAGCAGTACTTC. The encoded protein is CASRASGSYEQYF.